The 2 T cell receptor beta chains in this list originate from one sample, sequenced in a study of OX40 agonist ivuxolimab in advanced cancers. The repertoire was sequenced with immunoSEQ multiplex PCR; TCRdb's copy has only in-frame clones and lacks some. The sample shows some 87,000 clones, roughly 88% of them seen only once. The sequencing here drew on CD4+ or CD8+ T cells sorted from blood, taken in a trial of the OX40 agonist ivuxolimab. The receptors were sampled from an adult with an advanced solid tumor such as melanoma, head and neck, liver or kidney cancer.

The chain has TRBV30 and TRBJ2-3; D possibly corresponds to TRBD2 (6 bases). V dropped 3 bases and J dropped 0 bases, with 13 bases sitting between them. From germline, CDR1 is GTSNPN and CDR2 SVGIG (reference sequence). The CDR3 is 15 residues long. The CDR3 spells CAWSYGLPSTDTQYF. The CDR3 DNA follows: TGTGCCTGGAGCTATGGACTACCCAGCACAGATACGCAGTATTTT. Full variable domain (remainder filled in from reference TRBV30 and TRBJ2-3): SQTIHQWPATLVQPVGSPLSLECTVEGTSNPNLYWYRQAAGRGLQLLFYSVGIGQISSEVPQNLSASRPQDRQFILSSKKLLLSDSGFYLCAWSYGLPSTDTQYFGPGTRLTVL.

This chain joins TRBV5-1 and TRBJ1-2; D might be TRBD1 (6 bases). From germline, CDR1 is SGHRS and CDR2 YFSETQ. This CDR3 is built from 12 residues. V lost 0 bases to trimming and J lost 12 bases, with 12 bases between them. The CDR3 here is CASSLAAGAHTF. The CDR3 nucleotides read TGCGCCAGCAGCTTGGCAGCGGGGGCCCACACCTTC.